The 15 T cell receptor beta chains presented below share a single source sample, sequenced in a study of tumor-infiltrating lymphocytes in primary liver carcinoma. Blood RNA came from unsorted whole blood; germline DNA was also extracted. The authors made TCR beta cDNA from 500 to 600 ng total RNA with a constant-region primer. For TCR beta, libraries were produced by three nested multiplex PCR rounds using slightly modified ARM-PCR. Researchers ran the first two PCR rounds for 10 cycles each with TRBV1-TRBV30 forward primers and a C-beta reverse primer. TCRdb called the multiplex PCR reads again in MiXCR, with one record for every CDR3 protein. The sample lists hundreds of thousands of distinct CDR3 sequences; 65% were seen once. The material sequenced was peripheral blood. The receptors shown here come from a man between 35 and 55 years old with primary liver carcinoma and hepatitis B virus infection.

Of note for this clonotype: One end of the junction varies from germline; a read error may be responsible. The chain is built from TRBV4-3 and TRBJ2-7, with D uncertain. CDR3 size: 16 residues. Germline-derived CDR1 and CDR2 are LGHNA and YSLEER. The CDR3 bases are TGCACCAGCAGCCAAGAGCGACACTCACGTCCCTACGAGCAGTACTTC. Residues: CTSSQERHSRPYEQYF.

As for this clonotype: This CDR3 fails to terminate in the conserved phenylalanine or tryptophan, so it likely reflects a read error. The chain employs TRBV4-3 and TRBJ2-5; no firm D call. CDR3 length equals 12 residues. The germline V gene has CDR1 LGHNA and CDR2 YSLEER. The V gene lost 0 bases and the J gene lost 1 base, with 0 bases spanning the gap. Written as DNA, the CDR3 is TGCGCCAGCAGCCAAGACCAAGAGACCCAGTACATT. Translated, it gives CASSQDQETQYI.

With regard to this clonotype: One junction end does not reproduce the germline sequence, and a read error may be involved. The V gene is TRBV14, the J gene TRBJ2-1; D gene unclear. The CDR3 runs to 16 residues. Germline CDR1 is SGHDN and CDR2 is FVKESK. CDR3 nucleotides: TGTGCCAGCAGCCCCCACGGCGGCTGGCCCCTCGCAGAGCAGTTGTTC. It specifies CASSPHGGWPLAEQLF.

Turning to this clonotype: One end of the junction is discordant with germline, which a read error may explain. The chain is built from TRBV11-2 and TRBJ1-1, with a possible D match to TRBD1 (5 bases). This CDR3 has 15 amino acids. The germline CDR1 and CDR2 sequences are SGHAT and FQNNGV. CDR3 protein: CASSWDGAKGTEAFF. For the CDR3, the DNA is TGCGCCAGCAGCTGGGACGGGGCTAAGGGCACTGAAGCTTTCTTT.

A remark on this clonotype: Compared with germline, one end of the junction differs, possibly owing to a read error. The rearrangement links TRBV6-2 or TRBV6-3 to TRBJ2-3; D possibly corresponds to TRBD1 (6 bases). Germline values: CDR1 MNHEY, CDR2 SVGEGT. The CDR3 sequence is 19 residues long. The CDR3 region is CASSSIINHGTSVTDTQCF. CDR3 DNA: TGTGCCAGCAGTTCCATCATCAATCACGGGACAAGTGTCACAGATACGCAGTGTTTT.

Note on this clonotype: The junction departs from germline at one end; a sequencing error may be responsible. The rearrangement joins TRBV6-6 to TRBJ2-7, with 8 bases fitting TRBD2. The CDR3 extends over 13 amino acids. Germline assignment: CDR1 MNHNY and CDR2 SVGAGI (reference sequence). In DNA, the CDR3 is TGCGCCAGCAACCAAGGACTAGCATGGGAGCAGTACTTC. Translating it yields CASNQGLAWEQYF.

The chain employs TRBV28 and TRBJ1-1; the D is unclear. The CDR3 spans 13 residues. V was shortened by 4 bases and J by 1 base, with 7 bases between the two germline ends. Looked up from germline, CDR1 is MDHEN and CDR2 is SYDVKM. In DNA form, the CDR3 reads TGTGCCAGCAGTTACGACAAGAACACTGAAGCTTTCTTT. Its protein is CASSYDKNTEAFF.

This clonotype was recorded a few times. CDR3 sequence: CASSLLAGKDTQYF. The CDR3 bases are TGTGCCAGCAGTTTACTAGCGGGAAAAGATACGCAGTATTTT. This chain links TRBV6-1 with TRBJ2-3; the match to TRBD2 covers 10 bases. The J segment lost 5 bases and the V segment lost 5 bases, leaving 4 bases of the junction unmatched. The CDR3 length is 14 residues. The germline V gene has CDR1 MNHNS and CDR2 SASEGT.

Details on this clonotype: Possible read error: a much larger clone is one base away. The V and J genes are TRBV28 and TRBJ2-2, with 8 bases that match TRBD2. The CDR3 totals 15 residues. Germline V gene data show CDR1 as MDHEN and CDR2 as SYDVKM. CDR3 loop: CASSRGLGNTGKLFF. DNA of the CDR3: TGTGCCAGCAGTAGGGGACTAGGCAACACCGGGAAGCTGTTTTTT.

Worth noting for this clonotype: A much larger clone lies a single base off, so this may be a read error. The chain has TRBV29-1 and TRBJ2-7, with 8 bases matching TRBD2. The CDR3 consists of 13 residues. Germline V CDR1 and CDR2: SQVTM, ANQGSEA. V dropped 7 bases and J dropped 3; count of bases not matched to a gene: 8. The CDR3 DNA is TGCAGCGCAGGAGCGGGAGCCATCTACGAGCAGTACTTC. This codes for CSAGAGAIYEQYF.

Points on this clonotype: One end of the junction is discordant with germline, which a read error may explain. This chain uses TRBV11-1 with TRBJ1-1; D is ambiguous. Per the germline V gene, CDR1 is SGHAT and CDR2 is FQDESV (reference sequence). CDR3 length equals 13 residues. CDR3: CASSPHSGSEALF. The CDR3 DNA reads TGTGCCAGCAGCCCCCATTCGGGGTCTGAGGCCTTATTT.

A note on this clonotype: At one boundary the junction diverges from the germline segment, which might be a read error. The J gene is TRBJ2-7, the V gene TRBV5-5; D remains unclear. Germline CDR1 is SGHKS and CDR2 is YYEKEE (reference sequence). The CDR3 has 12 amino acids. CDR3 region: CANSSGFGEQYF. The CDR3 region has the DNA TGTGCCAACAGCTCCGGGTTTGGAGAGCAGTACTTC.

This clonotype showed up many times. The chain joins TRBV6-6 to TRBJ1-2; TRBD1 might be the D (5 bases). Per the germline V gene, CDR1 is MNHNY and CDR2 is SVGAGI (reference sequence). V lost 5 bases, J lost 4 bases, and 14 bases lay in between. The CDR3 consists of 14 residues. The CDR3 region has the DNA TGTGCCAGCAGTCCCCGCGGGAGGGGCTATGGCTACACCTTC. Protein: CASSPRGRGYGYTF.

Worth noting for this clonotype: A read error is likely, as this CDR3 ends without the conserved phenylalanine or tryptophan. The chain recombines TRBV29-1 with TRBJ2-5; D is perhaps TRBD2 (6 bases). The V and J ends lost 7 bases and 7 bases respectively, with 16 bases between them. The CDR3 extends over 12 amino acids. From germline, CDR1 is SQVTM and CDR2 ANQGSEA. In DNA form, the CDR3 reads TGCAGCGCGGCGGGGAGTCTAGGGACCCAGTACTCC. The encoded protein is CSAAGSLGTQYS.

A note on this clonotype: Without the conserved terminal phenylalanine or tryptophan, this CDR3 likely stems from a read error. The chain carries TRBV4-3 and TRBJ1-4; D remains unclear. V was clipped by 0 bases and J by 8 bases, with 13 bases between them. CDR3 length: 15 amino acids. The germline V gene encodes CDR1 LGHNA and CDR2 YSLEER. CDR3 residues: CASSQEGSGREKLFC. In DNA, the CDR3 is TGCGCCAGCAGCCAAGAAGGGTCCGGTAGGGAAAAACTGTTTTGT.